The clone carrying this T cell receptor beta chain was detected only a few times. The entry originates in a study of CD8+ T cells in alopecia areata. Treatment defined: oral pan-JAK inhibitor, 5-10 mg twice daily. RNA was isolated and reverse transcribed to cDNA, the sequencing template. Profiled with immunoSEQ multiplex PCR; TCRdb holds only in-frame clones, not every one. The table lists 200,000 to 250,000 clones, 55% to 70% of them singletons. The V end lost 4 bases, the J end lost 5 bases, and 12 bases lay between the germline ends. Germline values: CDR1 SQVTM, CDR2 ANQGSEA. CDR3 length: 13 amino acids.

The receptor was isolated from a human donor with alopecia areata. The source material was CD4+ T cells sorted from blood, sampled at week 4, from a patient treated with tofacitinib. This chain uses TRBV29-1 with TRBJ1-5; D is unresolved. The CDR3 DNA reads as TGCAGCGTTGGCCGGGCTCCCGATCAGCCCCAGCATTTT. It encodes CSVGRAPDQPQHF. The full variable domain, in which reference TRBV29-1 and TRBJ1-5 provide the parts outside the CDR3, is SAVISQKPSRDICQRGTSLTIQCQVDSQVTMMFWYRQQPGQSLTLIATANQGSEATYESGFVIDKFPISRPNLTFSTLTVSNMSPEDSSIYLCSVGRAPDQPQHFGDGTRLSIL.